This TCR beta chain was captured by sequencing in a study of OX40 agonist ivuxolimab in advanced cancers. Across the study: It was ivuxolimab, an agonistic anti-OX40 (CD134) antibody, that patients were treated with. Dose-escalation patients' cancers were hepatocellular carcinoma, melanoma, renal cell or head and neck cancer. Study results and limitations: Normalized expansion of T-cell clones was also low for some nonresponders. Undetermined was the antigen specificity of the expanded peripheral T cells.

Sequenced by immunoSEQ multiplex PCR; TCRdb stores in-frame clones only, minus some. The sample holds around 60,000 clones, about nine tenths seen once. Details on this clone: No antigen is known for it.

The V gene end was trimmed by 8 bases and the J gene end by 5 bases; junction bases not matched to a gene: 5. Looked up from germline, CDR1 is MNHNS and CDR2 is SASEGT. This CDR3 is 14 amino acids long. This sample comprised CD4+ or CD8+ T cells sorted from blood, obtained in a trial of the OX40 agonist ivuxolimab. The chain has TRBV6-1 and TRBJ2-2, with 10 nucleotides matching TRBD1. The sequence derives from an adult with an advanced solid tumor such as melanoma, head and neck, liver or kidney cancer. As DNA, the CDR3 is TGTGCCAGCCAGCGGACAGGGGGGACCGGGGAGCTGTTTTTT. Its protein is CASQRTGGTGELFF.